This is a list of T cell receptor beta chains from one sample in a study of cytomegalovirus exposure and HLA in healthy donors. Data came from immunoSEQ multiplex PCR; TCRdb stores just in-frame clones and leaves some out. The table records about 130,000 clones, about 72% of them present only once. Sample: PBMCs. The origin of the receptors is a man aged 25-40 years in good health and CMV-seropositive. Each CDR3 is given without its conserved first and last residue.

V	J	CDR3
TRBV5-4	TRBJ1-1	ASSPGGTEAF
TRBV2	TRBJ2-3	ASTPPGTRQDTQY
TRBV4-2	TRBJ2-7	ASSPPLTGAYEQY
TRBV28	TRBJ2-7	ASRDSRSSYEQY
TRBV5-1	TRBJ2-3	ASSFAFEADTQY
TRBV11-2	TRBJ1-2	ASSSRVPRHGYT
TRBV4-1	TRBJ2-5	ASSLGGAVGSETQY
TRBV4-1	TRBJ1-2	ASSPTSGQGHGYT
TRBV5-1	TRBJ2-5	ASSLTSLETQY
TRBV7-9	TRBJ1-2	ASSSDTGIVGYT
TRBV13	TRBJ2-7	ASSRIREGVYSYEQY
TRBV11-2	TRBJ2-7	ASSSPGRAEQY
TRBV2	TRBJ2-7	ASSRKKGLAGTYEQH
TRBV7-9	TRBJ2-3	ASSPQPGHSTDTQY
TRBV27	TRBJ1-5	ASSPRQRNQPQH
TRBV7-2	TRBJ2-7	ASSVTGAVEQY
TRBV10-3	TRBJ1-5	AISPGTGLAGNQPQH
TRBV18	TRBJ2-3	ASSPPTSGLADTQY
TRBV5-1	TRBJ2-3	ASSPGQGSDTQY
TRBV15	TRBJ1-4	ATSREDRVGEKLF
TRBV10-3	TRBJ2-7	AISVVGLAGVAYEQY
TRBV7-2	TRBJ2-1	ASSLIADTWNEQF
TRBV4-1	TRBJ2-7	ASSPQPGQGAGEQY
TRBV4-1	TRBJ1-2	ASSLSSSGLGGYGYT
TRBV7-9	TRBJ1-2	ASSYRDRPLYGYT
TRBV5-1	TRBJ2-1	ASSPTSQAYNEQF
TRBV7-9	TRBJ2-1	ASRVGGRANEQF
TRBV27	TRBJ2-3	ASGASGSTDTQY
TRBV28	TRBJ1-4	ASSLSGGEKLF
TRBV7-9	TRBJ2-7	ASSLALGGSRDHEQY
TRBV6-5	TRBJ2-1	ASSLGTGNNEQF
TRBV28	TRBJ1-5	ASAIPRGSAQPQH